This record covers a single T cell receptor beta chain. Its matching antigen is unknown. As every portion of the isolated RNA was reverse transcribed, the sequencing read expressed TCRB transcripts. Sequencing used immunoSEQ multiplex PCR; TCRdb keeps in-frame clones, though not all of them. This sample has about 300,000 clones, with around 7.8% found just once. The data are from a study of beta chain features in type 1 diabetes. General study points: Sequencing used cDNA, and cells with high TCR expression could therefore be over-represented.

Populations isolated by sorting all had purity greater than 95%. Germline assignment: CDR1 LNHNV and CDR2 YYDKDF (reference sequence). Trimming removed 7 bases from V and 3 bases from J; junction bases left unmatched: 7. There are 14 residues in the CDR3. The sequenced sample was central memory CD4+ T cells from blood. This chain links TRBV15 with TRBJ1-2; 8 nucleotides match TRBD1. This receptor was taken from a woman between 18 and 29 years old in good health. The CDR3 DNA is TGTGCCACCACCAGGGACAGGAATTACTATGGCTACACCTTC. It encodes CATTRDRNYYGYTF.